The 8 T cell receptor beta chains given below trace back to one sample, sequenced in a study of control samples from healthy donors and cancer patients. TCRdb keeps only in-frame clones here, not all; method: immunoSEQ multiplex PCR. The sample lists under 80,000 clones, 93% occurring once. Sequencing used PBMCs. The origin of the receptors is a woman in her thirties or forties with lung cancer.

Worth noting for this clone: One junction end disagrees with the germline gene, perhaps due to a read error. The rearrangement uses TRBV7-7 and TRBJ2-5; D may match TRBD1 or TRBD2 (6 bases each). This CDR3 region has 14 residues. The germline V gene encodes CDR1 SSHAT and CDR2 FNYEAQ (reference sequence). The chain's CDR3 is CASSLGGRQETQYF. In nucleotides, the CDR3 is TGTGCTAGCAGCTTAGGGGGGAGGCAAGAGACCCAGTACTTC.

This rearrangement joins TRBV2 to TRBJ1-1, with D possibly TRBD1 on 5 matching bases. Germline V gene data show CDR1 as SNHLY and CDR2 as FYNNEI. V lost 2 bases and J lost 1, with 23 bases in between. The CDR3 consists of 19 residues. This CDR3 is CASSEWGVWGTVRNTEAFF. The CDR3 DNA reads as TGTGCCAGCAGTGAATGGGGGGTATGGGGTACGGTGAGGAACACTGAAGCTTTCTTT.

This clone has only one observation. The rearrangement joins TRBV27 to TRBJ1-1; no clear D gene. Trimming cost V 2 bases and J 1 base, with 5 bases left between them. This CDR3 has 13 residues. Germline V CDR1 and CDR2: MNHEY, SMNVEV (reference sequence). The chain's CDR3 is CASSLAGNTEAFF. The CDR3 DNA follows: TGTGCCAGCAGTTTAGCAGGGAACACTGAAGCTTTCTTT.

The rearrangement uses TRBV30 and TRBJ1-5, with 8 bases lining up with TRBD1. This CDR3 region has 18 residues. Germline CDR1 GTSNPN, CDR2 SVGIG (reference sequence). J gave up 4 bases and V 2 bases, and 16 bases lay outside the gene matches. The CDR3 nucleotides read TGTGCCTGGAGTAAAAGCCTATATAGGACAGGGACTAATCAGCCCCAGCATTTT. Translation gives CAWSKSLYRTGTNQPQHF.

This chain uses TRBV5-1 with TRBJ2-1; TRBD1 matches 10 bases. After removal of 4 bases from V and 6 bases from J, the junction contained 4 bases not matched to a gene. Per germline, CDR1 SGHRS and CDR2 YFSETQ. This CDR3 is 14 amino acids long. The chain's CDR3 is CASSRTGGPNEQFF. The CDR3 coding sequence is TGCGCCAGCAGCAGGACAGGGGGGCCCAATGAGCAGTTCTTC.

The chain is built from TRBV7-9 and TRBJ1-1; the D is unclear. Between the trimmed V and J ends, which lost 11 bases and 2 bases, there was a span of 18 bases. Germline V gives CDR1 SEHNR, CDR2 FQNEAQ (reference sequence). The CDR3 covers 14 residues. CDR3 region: CAGSGVYVNTEAFF. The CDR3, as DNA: TGTGCCGGTTCCGGGGTCTATGTTAACACTGAAGCTTTCTTT.

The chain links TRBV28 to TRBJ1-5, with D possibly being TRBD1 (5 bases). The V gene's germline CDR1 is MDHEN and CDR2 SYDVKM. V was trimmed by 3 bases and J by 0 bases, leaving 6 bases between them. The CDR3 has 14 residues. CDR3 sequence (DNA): TGTGCCAGCAGTTTTGGGGCTAGCAATCAGCCCCAGCATTTT. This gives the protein CASSFGASNQPQHF.

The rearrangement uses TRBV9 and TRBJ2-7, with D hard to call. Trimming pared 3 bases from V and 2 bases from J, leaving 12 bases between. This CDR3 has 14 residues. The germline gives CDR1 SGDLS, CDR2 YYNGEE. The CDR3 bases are TGTGCCAGCAGCGAGACCCCTGCCCCCTACGAGCAGTACTTC. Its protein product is CASSETPAPYEQYF.